Following are 20 T cell receptor beta chains from one sample sequenced in a study of blood T cell repertoires in COVID-19 (TCRdb year 2020). Receptor libraries were prepared by the immunoSEQ multiplex PCR assay. TCRdb stores this immuneACCESS table with in-frame sequences only. Part of the clones is absent; in the studies checked, under half of the shortfall reflects unresolved V genes, and no reason is known for the rest. The sample data list 200,000 to 250,000 clones, and roughly 83% of these were observed just once. Jointly, the top ten make up around an eighth of the sample. Material for sequencing was peripheral blood. Source of these receptors: an elderly man with acute or convalescent COVID-19.

V gene TRBV5-6 combines with J gene TRBJ2-1; 7 bases align to TRBD1. In germline, CDR1 is SGHDT, CDR2 YYEEEE. The CDR3 is 18 amino acids. The ends lost 1 base at V and 1 base at J; junction bases unmatched: 11. This CDR3 reads CASSLPLLQGRSYNEQFF. CDR3 DNA sequence: TGTGCCAGCAGCTTGCCCCTTTTACAGGGGCGTTCCTACAATGAGCAGTTCTTC.

This chain uses TRBV28 with TRBJ1-2; TRBD1 might be the D (5 bases). Germline V gene sequence: CDR1 MDHEN, CDR2 SYDVKM. V lost 10 bases to trimming and J lost 5 bases, with 17 bases between them. The length of the CDR3 is 13 residues. The CDR3 bases are TGTGCCATAGTGTCGGGGGGGTCGTATGGCTACACCTTC. This translates into CAIVSGGSYGYTF.

The chain joins TRBV3-1 (or the pseudogene TRBV3-2) to TRBJ1-4, with 8 bases that match TRBD1. Germline CDR1 and CDR2: LGHDT and YNNKEL (reference sequence). V gave up 2 bases and J gave up 5 bases; unmatched junction bases: 10. This CDR3 contains 17 residues. The CDR3 is CASSQRGAGGLNEKLFF. The CDR3 DNA sequence: TGTGCCAGCAGCCAACGCGGGGCAGGGGGCTTAAATGAAAAACTGTTTTTT.

In DNA, the CDR3 is TGTGCCAGCAGTGTCCTTGCCAAAAACATTCAGTACTTC. It encodes CASSVLAKNIQYF. The rearrangement joins TRBV2 to TRBJ2-4; D is uncertain. V lost 4 bases, J lost 1 base, and 5 bases lay in between. The germline V gene has CDR1 SNHLY and CDR2 FYNNEI. The CDR3 consists of 13 residues.

The chain is built from TRBV7-2 and TRBJ1-2; TRBD1 aligns across 7 bases. Germline-derived CDR1 and CDR2 are SGHTA and FQGNSA. The CDR3 has 13 residues. Trimming cost V 5 bases and J 8 bases; bases outside gene matches: 8. The CDR3 bases are TGTGCCAGCAGCCGGAACAGGGGAGACGGCTACACCTTC. This gives the protein CASSRNRGDGYTF.

This chain uses TRBV6-5 with TRBJ2-3; D unresolved. CDR3 length: 15 amino acids. Deletions cut 8 bases from V and 2 bases from J, with 17 bases between. Germline V gene sequence: CDR1 MNHEY, CDR2 SVGAGI. CDR3 protein: CASSSVAPPTDTQYF. In DNA, the CDR3 is TGTGCCAGCTCATCCGTGGCCCCCCCCACAGATACGCAGTATTTT.

The chain joins TRBV18 to TRBJ2-2, with 8 bases that match TRBD1. Germline CDR1 and CDR2: KGHSH and LQKENI. This CDR3 is 15 amino acids long. Germline trimming cut 4 bases from V and 1 base from J; bases unmatched to any gene: 2. The DNA of the CDR3 is TGTGCCAGCTCACGGGGGACAGGGAACACCGGGGAGCTGTTTTTT. Amino acids: CASSRGTGNTGELFF.

This chain joins TRBV6-2 or TRBV6-3 and TRBJ2-1; 8 nucleotides agree with TRBD2. Germline V CDR1 and CDR2: MNHEY, SVGEGT. The CDR3 sequence is 14 residues long. With V trimmed by 6 bases and J by 3 bases, 4 bases remained unmatched. CDR3 protein: CASSRTSGYNEQFF. Written as DNA, the CDR3 is TGTGCCAGCAGCCGTACTAGCGGCTACAATGAGCAGTTCTTC.

The chain recombines TRBV7-9 with TRBJ2-3; no reliable D call. Trimming took 1 base from V and 3 from J, leaving 5 bases between them. Germline assignment: CDR1 SEHNR and CDR2 FQNEAQ (reference sequence). There are 13 residues in the CDR3. DNA of the CDR3: TGTGCCAGCAGCTTAGGCGTGACAGATACGCAGTATTTT. Its translation is CASSLGVTDTQYF.

The CDR3 is CASSPNTGGDYGYTF. The CDR3 region has the DNA TGTGCCAGCTCACCGAATACAGGGGGGGACTATGGCTACACCTTC. The chain has TRBV18 and TRBJ1-2; TRBD1 matches at 8 bases. Germline lookup yields CDR1 KGHSH and CDR2 LQKENI. This CDR3 comprises 15 residues. V lost 3 bases to trimming and J lost 3 bases; unmatched junction nucleotides: 6.

V is TRBV28 and J is TRBJ2-7; 7 nucleotides line up with TRBD1. This CDR3 has 15 residues. Germline V CDR1 and CDR2: MDHEN, SYDVKM. Unmatched junction bases numbered 8, after V lost 6 bases and J lost 0 bases. The CDR3 DNA follows: TGTGCCAGCAGCCCGGCACAGGGGAACTCCTACGAGCAGTACTTC. Its translation: CASSPAQGNSYEQYF.

The chain links TRBV12-3 or TRBV12-4 to TRBJ2-1; 7 bases are shared with TRBD2. With V trimmed by 5 bases and J by 9 bases, 7 bases remained unmatched. The CDR3 is made up of 13 amino acids. CDR3 protein: CASSPGTIAEQFF. The CDR3, as DNA: TGTGCCAGCAGTCCGGGGACTATAGCTGAGCAGTTCTTC.

The CDR3 is CASSLRTGLSGTDTQYF. The CDR3, as DNA: TGTGCCAGCAGCTTAAGGACAGGGTTATCGGGCACAGATACGCAGTATTTT. V and J are TRBV7-2 and TRBJ2-3; 8 positions match TRBD1. The ends lost 2 bases at V and 1 base at J; junction bases unmatched: 8. Per germline, CDR1 SGHTA and CDR2 FQGNSA. The CDR3 length is 17 residues.

This clone appeared once. J is TRBJ2-2 and V is TRBV6-5, with 8 bases that match TRBD1. Germline loops: CDR1 MNHEY, CDR2 SVGAGI. Trimming at V came to 5 bases and at J to 3 bases, leaving 2 bases not matched to a gene. This CDR3 comprises 14 residues. The CDR3 protein is CASSQGAYTGELFF. The CDR3 bases are TGTGCCAGCAGTCAGGGGGCGTACACCGGGGAGCTGTTTTTT.

The rearrangement joins TRBV6-5 to TRBJ2-1; 8 bases agree with TRBD2. Germline trimming cut 5 bases from V and 0 bases from J; bases unmatched to any gene: 3. The CDR3 covers 15 residues. CDR1 is MNHEY, CDR2 SVGAGI, per germline. In DNA form, the CDR3 reads TGTGCCAGCAGTCGGGGGGGTCTCTCCTACAATGAGCAGTTCTTC. Translation gives CASSRGGLSYNEQFF.

J is TRBJ2-5 and V is TRBV18; 7 bases line up with TRBD2. Looked up from germline, CDR1 is KGHSH and CDR2 is LQKENI. The length of the CDR3 is 14 residues. Trimming removed 2 bases from V and 5 bases from J; junction bases left unmatched: 5. CDR3 residues: CASSPAGEWETQYF. DNA of the CDR3: TGTGCCAGCTCACCAGCGGGAGAGTGGGAGACCCAGTACTTC.

The J gene is TRBJ2-3, the V gene TRBV7-9, with TRBD1 matching over 7 bases. V dropped 3 bases and J dropped 0; count of bases not matched to a gene: 6. CDR1 and CDR2 from the germline V gene are SEHNR and FQNEAQ (reference sequence). The CDR3 totals 16 residues. CDR3 nucleotides: TGTGCCAGCAGCTTGGGACAGACCCTTAGCACAGATACGCAGTATTTT. Translating it yields CASSLGQTLSTDTQYF.

This chain joins TRBV3-1 (or the pseudogene TRBV3-2) and TRBJ2-3, with 11 bases identical to TRBD2. The V segment lost 4 bases and the J segment 2 bases; nucleotides outside the gene matches: 5. From germline, CDR1 is LGHDT and CDR2 YNNKEL (reference sequence). The CDR3 is 16 amino acids. CDR3 in amino acids: CASSPSSGGITDTQYF. CDR3 sequence (DNA): TGTGCCAGCAGCCCCTCTAGCGGGGGGATCACAGATACGCAGTATTTT.

The V gene is TRBV7-3, the J gene TRBJ2-7; 7 nucleotides match TRBD1. Losses at the gene ends were 2 bases for V and 4 bases for J; bases not matched to a gene: 5. Germline values: CDR1 SGHTA, CDR2 FQGTGA. The CDR3 consists of 14 residues. For the CDR3, the DNA is TGTGCCAGCAGCTTATCCGGGACAGCTTACGAGCAGTACTTC. Amino acid sequence: CASSLSGTAYEQYF.

The V call is TRBV7-8, the J call TRBJ1-6; 7 nucleotides align to TRBD1. The V and J ends lost 5 bases and 10 bases, in that order; junction bases with no gene match: 14. The CDR3 consists of 16 residues. Germline-derived CDR1 and CDR2 are SGHVS and FQNEAQ. The CDR3 region has the DNA TGTGCCAGCAGCCTTGGGGACAGAGGTCTAGGGTCACCCCTCCACTTT. It translates to CASSLGDRGLGSPLHF.